Each of the 6 T cell receptor beta chains below was sequenced from the same sample in a study of a mutant IDH1 vaccine in newly diagnosed glioma. Antigen specificity for these receptors is unknown. Time point of the sample: week 5, during vaccination. Vaccination comprised doses that each held 300 ug of mutant IDH1 20-mer peptide, plus topical imiquimod. Data came from immunoSEQ multiplex PCR; TCRdb stores just in-frame clones and leaves some out. The sample consists of tens of thousands of clones, about four fifths of them appearing once. This sample comprised PBMCs, obtained from a glioma patient whose treatment included an IDH1 peptide vaccine. These receptors were collected from a man between 50 and 59 years old with glioma.

V and J are TRBV18 and TRBJ2-6, with TRBD1 matching over 12 bases. After removal of 3 bases from V and 3 bases from J, the junction contained 9 bases not matched to a gene. Germline CDR1 KGHSH, CDR2 LQKENI. The CDR3 is 19 amino acids. Here the CDR3 reads CASSPAAGTGGGGANVLTF. CDR3 nucleotides: TGTGCCAGCTCACCGGCTGCCGGGACAGGGGGCGGTGGGGCCAACGTCCTGACTTTC.

The chain combines TRBV19 with TRBJ1-1; maybe TRBD1 (6 bases). V was cut by 6 bases and J by 6 bases, with 14 bases left in between. Germline V gene data show CDR1 as LNHDA and CDR2 as SQIVND (reference sequence). There are 13 residues in the CDR3. This CDR3 is CASRPLGGSEAFF. In nucleotides, the CDR3 is TGTGCCAGTAGACCACTAGGGGGATCTGAAGCTTTCTTT.

CDR3 in amino acids: CASSTSAVVIQPQHF. Written as DNA, the CDR3 is TGTGCCAGTTCGACCTCCGCAGTTGTAATTCAGCCCCAGCATTTT. The V gene is TRBV6-5, the J gene TRBJ1-5; D is uncertain. The CDR3 runs to 15 residues. The germline CDR1 and CDR2 sequences are MNHEY and SVGAGI. Trimming removed 9 bases at V and 6 bases at J, with 21 bases between.

V usage is TRBV6-5 and J usage is TRBJ2-7; D may correspond to TRBD1 or TRBD2 (6 bases each). CDR1 is MNHEY and CDR2 is SVGAGI in the germline V gene. CDR3 length: 14 residues. V lost 7 bases, J lost 7 bases, and 20 bases lay in between. DNA for the CDR3: TGTGCCAGCACCGACTCCGGGGGCGCAGGGGAGCAGTACTTC. The encoded protein is CASTDSGGAGEQYF.

The chain couples TRBV2 to TRBJ2-7; 7 positions match TRBD1. This CDR3 spans 15 amino acids. Looked up from germline, CDR1 is SNHLY and CDR2 is FYNNEI. J gave up 3 bases and V 5 bases, and 10 bases lay outside the gene matches. The CDR3 DNA reads TGTGCCAGCAGTCCCCCCACGGGACAGAGCTACGAGCAGTACTTC. Its translation is CASSPPTGQSYEQYF.

The chain uses TRBV7-9 and TRBJ1-5; weak D call: TRBD1 (6 bases). Germline V gene lookup returns CDR1 SEHNR and CDR2 FQNEAQ (reference sequence). This CDR3 comprises 13 residues. V was pared by 3 bases and J by 5 bases, with 8 bases between. The CDR3 nucleotides read TGTGCCAGCAGCTTGGACAGATATCAGCCCCAGCATTTT. It encodes CASSLDRYQPQHF.